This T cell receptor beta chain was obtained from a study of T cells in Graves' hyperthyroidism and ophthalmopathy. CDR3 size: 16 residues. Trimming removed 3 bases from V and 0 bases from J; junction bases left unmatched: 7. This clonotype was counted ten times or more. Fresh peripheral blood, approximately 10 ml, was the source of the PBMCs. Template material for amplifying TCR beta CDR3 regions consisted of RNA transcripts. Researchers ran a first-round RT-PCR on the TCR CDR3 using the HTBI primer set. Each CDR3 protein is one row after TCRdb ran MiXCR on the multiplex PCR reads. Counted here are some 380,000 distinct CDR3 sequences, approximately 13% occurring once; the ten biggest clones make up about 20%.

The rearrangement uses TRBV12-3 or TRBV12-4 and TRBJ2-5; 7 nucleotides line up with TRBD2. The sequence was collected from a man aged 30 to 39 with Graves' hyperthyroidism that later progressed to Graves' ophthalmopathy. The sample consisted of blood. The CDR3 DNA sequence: TGTGCCAGCAGTTTGCAAGACGGGGGGTACCAAGAGACCCAGTACTTC. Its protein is CASSLQDGGYQETQYF.